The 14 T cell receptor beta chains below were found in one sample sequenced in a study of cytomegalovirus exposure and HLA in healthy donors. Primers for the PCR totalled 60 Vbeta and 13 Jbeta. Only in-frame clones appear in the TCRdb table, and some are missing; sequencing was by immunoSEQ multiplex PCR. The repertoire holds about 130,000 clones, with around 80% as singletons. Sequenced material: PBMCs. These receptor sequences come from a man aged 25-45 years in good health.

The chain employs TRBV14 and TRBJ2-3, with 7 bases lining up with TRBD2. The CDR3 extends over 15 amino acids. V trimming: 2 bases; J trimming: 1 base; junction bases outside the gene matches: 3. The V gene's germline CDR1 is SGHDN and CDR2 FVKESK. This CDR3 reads CASSQNGLGTDTQYF. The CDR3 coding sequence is TGTGCCAGCAGCCAAAATGGACTAGGCACAGATACGCAGTATTTT.

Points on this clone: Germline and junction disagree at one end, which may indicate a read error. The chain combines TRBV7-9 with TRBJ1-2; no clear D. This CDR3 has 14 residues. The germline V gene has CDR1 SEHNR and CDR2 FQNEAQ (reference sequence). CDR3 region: CSSSLDLGSGGYTF. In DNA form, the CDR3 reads TGTTCCAGCAGCTTGGATTTGGGCTCAGGTGGCTACACCTTC.

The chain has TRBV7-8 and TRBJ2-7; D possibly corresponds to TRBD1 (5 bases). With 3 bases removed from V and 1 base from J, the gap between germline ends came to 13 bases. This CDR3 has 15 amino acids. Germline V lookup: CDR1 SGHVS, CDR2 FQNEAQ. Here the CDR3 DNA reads TGTGCCAGCAGCTTTGGGGCCAAGGGTTCCTACGAGCAGTACTTC. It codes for CASSFGAKGSYEQYF.

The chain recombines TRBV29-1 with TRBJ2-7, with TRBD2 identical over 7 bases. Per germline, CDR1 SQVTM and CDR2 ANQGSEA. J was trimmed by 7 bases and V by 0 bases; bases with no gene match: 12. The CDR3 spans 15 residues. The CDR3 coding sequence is TGCAGCGTTGAAGATGGGGCTAGCGGTACGGGAGAGCAGTACTTC. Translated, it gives CSVEDGASGTGEQYF.

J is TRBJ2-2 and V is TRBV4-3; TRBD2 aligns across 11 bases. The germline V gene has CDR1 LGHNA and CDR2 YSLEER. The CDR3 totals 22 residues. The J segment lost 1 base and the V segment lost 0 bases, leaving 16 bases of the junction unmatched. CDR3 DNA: TGCGCCAGCAGCCAAGATGAGCCACCACGCTCGACTAGCGGGAAGAACACCGGGGAGCTGTTTTTT. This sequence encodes CASSQDEPPRSTSGKNTGELFF.

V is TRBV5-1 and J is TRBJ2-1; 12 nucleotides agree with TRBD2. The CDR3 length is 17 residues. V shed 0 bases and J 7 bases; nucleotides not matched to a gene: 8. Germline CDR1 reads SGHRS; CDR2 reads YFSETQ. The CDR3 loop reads CASSLVLAGGPVNEQFF. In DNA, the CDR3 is TGCGCCAGCAGCTTGGTTCTAGCGGGAGGGCCGGTGAATGAGCAGTTCTTC.

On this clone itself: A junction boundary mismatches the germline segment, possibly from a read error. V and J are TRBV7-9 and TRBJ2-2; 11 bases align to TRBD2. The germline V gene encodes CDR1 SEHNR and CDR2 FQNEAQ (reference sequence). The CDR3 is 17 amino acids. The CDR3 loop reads CSSSLTSGGTSTGELFF. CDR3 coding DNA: TGTTCCAGCAGCCTTACTAGCGGGGGCACCTCCACCGGGGAGCTGTTTTTT.

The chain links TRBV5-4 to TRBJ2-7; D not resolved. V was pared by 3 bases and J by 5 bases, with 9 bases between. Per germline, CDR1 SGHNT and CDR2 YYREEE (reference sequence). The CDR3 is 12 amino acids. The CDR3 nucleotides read TGTGCCAGCAGCTATTTGTCGGACGAGCAGTACTTC. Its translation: CASSYLSDEQYF.

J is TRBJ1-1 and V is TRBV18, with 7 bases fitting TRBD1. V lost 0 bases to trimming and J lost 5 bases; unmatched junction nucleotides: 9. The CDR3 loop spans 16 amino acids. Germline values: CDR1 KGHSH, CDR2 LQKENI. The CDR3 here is CASSPPGRGPRTEAFF. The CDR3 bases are TGTGCCAGCTCACCACCAGGTAGGGGGCCGCGGACTGAAGCTTTCTTT.

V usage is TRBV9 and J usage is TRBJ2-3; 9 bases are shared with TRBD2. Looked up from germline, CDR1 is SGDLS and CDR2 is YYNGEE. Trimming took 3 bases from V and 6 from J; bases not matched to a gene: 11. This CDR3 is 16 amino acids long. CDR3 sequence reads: CASSAGLAARGDTQYF. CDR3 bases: TGTGCCAGCAGCGCGGGACTAGCAGCTAGGGGTGATACGCAGTATTTT.

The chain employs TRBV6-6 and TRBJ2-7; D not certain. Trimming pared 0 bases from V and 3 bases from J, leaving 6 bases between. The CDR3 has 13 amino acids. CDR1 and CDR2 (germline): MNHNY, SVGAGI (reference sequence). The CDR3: CASSYSPSYEQYF. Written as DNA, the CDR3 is TGTGCCAGCAGTTACTCCCCGAGCTACGAGCAGTACTTC.

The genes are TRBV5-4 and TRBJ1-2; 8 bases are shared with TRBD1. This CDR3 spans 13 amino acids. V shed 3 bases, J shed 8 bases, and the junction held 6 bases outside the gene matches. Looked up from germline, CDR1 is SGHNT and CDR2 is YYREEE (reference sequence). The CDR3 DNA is TGTGCCAGCAGCTACGGACAGGGCGGAGGCTACACCTTC. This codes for CASSYGQGGGYTF.

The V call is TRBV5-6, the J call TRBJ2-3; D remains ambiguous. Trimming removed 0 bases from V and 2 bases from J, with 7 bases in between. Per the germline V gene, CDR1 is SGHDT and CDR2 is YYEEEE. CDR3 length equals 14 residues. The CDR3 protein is CASSLVQATDTQYF. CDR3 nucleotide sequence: TGTGCCAGCAGCTTGGTCCAGGCCACAGATACGCAGTATTTT.

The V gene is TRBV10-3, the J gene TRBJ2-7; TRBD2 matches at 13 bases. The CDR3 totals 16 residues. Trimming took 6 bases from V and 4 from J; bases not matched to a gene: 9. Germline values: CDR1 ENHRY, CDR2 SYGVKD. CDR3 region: CAISPPWTSGSYEQYF. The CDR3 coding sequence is TGTGCCATCAGCCCCCCATGGACTAGCGGGAGTTACGAGCAGTACTTC.